Shown below are 14 T cell receptor beta chains from a single sample sequenced in a study of shared clonotypes between healthy human individuals (dated by TCRdb to 2020 to 2021). Library prep was done by the immunoSEQ multiplex PCR assay. TCRdb's version of the immuneACCESS table is confined to in-frame rearrangements and falls short of the full clone set. An unresolved V gene accounts for under half of the shortfall where checked; the remainder is of unknown origin. The sample table holds some 2 million clones, of which about 95% were seen once. Roughly 1% of the sample is held by the ten biggest clonotypes. CD8 naive samples were CD45RO-negative cells positively selected for CCR7, giving a CD45RA+CCR7+ population that excluded TemRA cells. The material sequenced was naive CD8+ T cells sorted from blood. The sample's cell subset or site label is to be understood as: CD45RA+CCR7+. Source of these receptors: a man aged 18 to 29 in good health.

The chain combines TRBV30 with TRBJ1-2; unclear D gene. CDR1 and CDR2 (germline): GTSNPN, SVGIG (reference sequence). V shed 4 bases and J shed 8 bases, with 11 bases lying between them. The CDR3 is made up of 11 amino acids. The CDR3 DNA reads as TGTGCCTGGATAGACGGCCTGGGCTACACCTTC. This encodes CAWIDGLGYTF.

The gene calls are TRBV30 and TRBJ1-3; a possible D gene is TRBD1 (5 bases). V was shortened by 0 bases and J by 4 bases, with 10 bases between the two germline ends. The germline V gene has CDR1 GTSNPN and CDR2 SVGIG (reference sequence). CDR3 length: 14 residues. The CDR3 sequence: CAWSVKGRGNTIYF. The CDR3 DNA sequence: TGTGCCTGGAGTGTAAAGGGGCGCGGAAACACCATATATTTT.

This sequence joins TRBV28 and TRBJ2-7, with D perhaps matching TRBD2 (6 bases). The V gene's germline CDR1 is MDHEN and CDR2 SYDVKM. The ends were cut back, 8 bases at V and 3 bases at J, with 17 bases in the middle. The CDR3 contains 14 residues. CDR3 residues: CASGGATEGYEQYF. The CDR3 region has the DNA TGTGCCAGCGGGGGAGCTACGGAGGGCTACGAGCAGTACTTC.

The chain uses TRBV19 and TRBJ1-6; no reliable D call. This CDR3 is 14 amino acids long. The germline V and J ends were trimmed by 1 base and 10 bases, with 11 bases remaining between them. Germline V gene lookup returns CDR1 LNHDA and CDR2 SQIVND (reference sequence). The CDR3 loop reads CASSIGPGGSPLHF. CDR3 DNA sequence: TGTGCCAGTAGTATAGGGCCCGGTGGGTCACCCCTCCACTTT.

This rearrangement joins TRBV9 to TRBJ2-5; tentatively, D is TRBD2 (6 bases). Trimming left V 4 bases short and J 5 bases short, with 15 bases between. The CDR3 spans 14 residues. Germline V gene lookup returns CDR1 SGDLS and CDR2 YYNGEE. The CDR3, as DNA: TGTGCCAGCAGCCCTGGAGGGATGGTTGAGACCCAGTACTTC. Its translation: CASSPGGMVETQYF.

Comments on this clone: In the same sample, other DNA sequences code for this CDR3. This chain connects TRBV6-5 to TRBJ1-1; D gene unclear. The CDR3 sequence is 13 residues long. Germline values: CDR1 MNHEY, CDR2 SVGAGI. V was cut by 7 bases and J by 1 base, with 10 bases left in between. DNA for the CDR3: TGTGCCAGCACCCCCGGCGGGAACACTGAAGCTTTCTTT. Amino acid sequence: CASTPGGNTEAFF.

This clone was seen just once. The chain is built from TRBV2 and TRBJ2-1; 7 bases map to TRBD2. The length of the CDR3 is 15 residues. CDR1 SNHLY and CDR2 FYNNEI come from the germline V gene. Unmatched junction bases numbered 9, after V lost 5 bases and J lost 5 bases. DNA for the CDR3: TGTGCCAGCAGTTCCTCGGGACTACCAAACAATGAGCAGTTCTTC. Amino acid sequence: CASSSSGLPNNEQFF.

To note about this clone: Other DNA sequences of this sample code for an identical CDR3. The rearrangement joins TRBV9 to TRBJ2-7; D gene ambiguous. The CDR3 spans 13 residues. Germline V gene sequence: CDR1 SGDLS, CDR2 YYNGEE. Deletions cut 1 base from V and 1 base from J, with 6 bases between. The CDR3 loop reads CASSVRGSYEQYF. The CDR3 bases are TGTGCCAGCAGCGTAAGAGGATCCTACGAGCAGTACTTC.

The V gene is TRBV5-1, the J gene TRBJ2-5; 15 positions match TRBD2. The CDR3 contains 16 residues. V was clipped by 4 bases and J by 4 bases; unmatched bases: 5. The germline V gene encodes CDR1 SGHRS and CDR2 YFSETQ. In DNA, the CDR3 is TGCGCCAGCAGCCGGACTAGCGGGGGGGTCGCAGAGACCCAGTACTTC. It is translated as CASSRTSGGVAETQYF.

J is TRBJ1-1 and V is TRBV19; D may be TRBD1 (5 bases). With 3 bases removed from V and 0 bases from J, the gap between germline ends came to 8 bases. The CDR3 consists of 14 residues. Per the germline V gene, CDR1 is LNHDA and CDR2 is SQIVND (reference sequence). The DNA for the CDR3 is TGTGCCAGTAGTATTTGGGGGGTGAACACTGAAGCTTTCTTT. This sequence encodes CASSIWGVNTEAFF.

The chain is built from TRBV10-3 and TRBJ2-5, with TRBD1 matching 9 bases. Trimming took 10 bases from V and 1 from J; bases not matched to a gene: 10. In germline, CDR1 is ENHRY, CDR2 SYGVKD. This CDR3 has 15 residues. Here the CDR3 DNA reads TGTGCCACCGGGACAGGGACGGATCTCCAAGAGACCCAGTACTTC. Translated: CATGTGTDLQETQYF.

The chain has TRBV9 and TRBJ2-7; either TRBD1 or TRBD2 may supply D (5 bases each). Germline-derived CDR1 and CDR2 are SGDLS and YYNGEE. The V end was cut by 3 bases, the J end by 1 base, with 14 bases between. This CDR3 contains 15 residues. CDR3 amino acids: CASSEGLGMSYEQYF. The DNA of the CDR3 is TGTGCCAGCAGCGAGGGGCTCGGGATGTCCTACGAGCAGTACTTC.

J is TRBJ1-5 and V is TRBV19; a possible D gene is TRBD1 (5 bases). Deletions cut 8 bases from V and 1 base from J, with 9 bases between. The CDR3 has 13 residues. The V gene's germline CDR1 is LNHDA and CDR2 SQIVND (reference sequence). The CDR3 sequence: CASCSGSNQPQHF. The CDR3, as DNA: TGTGCCAGTTGCTCAGGGAGCAATCAGCCCCAGCATTTT. The full variable domain, in which reference TRBV19 and TRBJ1-5 provide the parts outside the CDR3, is DGGITQSPKYLFRKEGQNVTLSCEQNLNHDAMYWYRQDPGQGLRLIYYSQIVNDFQKGDIAEGYSVSREKKESFPLTVTSAQKNPTAFYLCASCSGSNQPQHFGDGTRLSIL.

V usage is TRBV21-1 and J usage is TRBJ2-2; no check of the table's D call, TRBD1, against the DNA was made. TRBV21-1 is noted as a pseudogene. The CDR3 loop spans 15 amino acids. The CDR3 bases are TGTGCCAGCACTGCAGGGGCCCTCGACACCGGGGAGCTGTTTTTT. This codes for CASTAGALDTGELFF.